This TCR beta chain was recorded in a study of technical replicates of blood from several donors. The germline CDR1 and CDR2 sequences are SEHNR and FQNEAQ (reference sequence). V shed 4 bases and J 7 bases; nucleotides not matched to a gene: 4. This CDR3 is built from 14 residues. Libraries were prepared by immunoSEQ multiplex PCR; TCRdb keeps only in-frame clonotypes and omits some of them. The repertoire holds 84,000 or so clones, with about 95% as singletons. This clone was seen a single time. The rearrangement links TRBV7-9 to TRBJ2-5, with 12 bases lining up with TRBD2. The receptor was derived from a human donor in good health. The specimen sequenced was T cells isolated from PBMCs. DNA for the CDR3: TGTGCCAGCAGCTACGGGACTAGCGGGCGGACCCAGTACTTC. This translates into CASSYGTSGRTQYF.